The next 26 T cell receptor beta chains were all read from a single sample in a study of PD-1 blockade in classical Hodgkin lymphoma. The repertoire was sequenced with immunoSEQ multiplex PCR; TCRdb's copy has only in-frame clones and lacks some. Among roughly 50,000 clones listed, over 70% were seen once. There was relapse after autologous stem cell transplantation in every patient, and there was variation in brentuximab vedotin exposure. Sequencing used peripheral blood mononuclear cells (PBMCs), obtained at baseline. The receptors here all came from a human donor with classical Hodgkin lymphoma.

The gene calls are TRBV6-6 and TRBJ2-1, with 13 positions matching TRBD2. The CDR3 length is 15 residues. V gave up 4 bases and J gave up 7 bases; unmatched junction bases: 4. Germline V gene sequence: CDR1 MNHNY, CDR2 SVGAGI (reference sequence). The CDR3 loop is CASSSPGLAGNEQFF. The CDR3 DNA is TGTGCCAGCAGTTCACCGGGACTAGCGGGAAATGAGCAGTTCTTC.

The V call is TRBV5-6, the J call TRBJ1-1; D uncertain. Trimming took off 0 bases at V and 9 bases at J, with 18 bases between the two ends. Germline V gives CDR1 SGHDT, CDR2 YYEEEE. This CDR3 contains 15 residues. The CDR3 DNA is TGTGCCAGCAGCTTGGTCGAACGAATGGCCTCTCAAGCTTTCTTT. Its protein product is CASSLVERMASQAFF.

The gene calls are TRBV5-4 and TRBJ1-1; TRBD1 is a possible D gene (5 bases). CDR1 and CDR2 (germline): SGHNT, YYREEE (reference sequence). V gave up 5 bases and J gave up 1 base, with 12 bases separating them. The CDR3 extends over 14 amino acids. Written as DNA, the CDR3 is TGTGCCAGCAGAGATGGACAAGCGAACACTGAAGCTTTCTTT. It is translated as CASRDGQANTEAFF.

CDR3 in DNA: TGTGCCAGCAGCCCTCATCTAGCGGGAGGGCCAGATACGCAGTATTTT. Translating gives CASSPHLAGGPDTQYF. The V and J genes are TRBV9 and TRBJ2-3, with 12 bases aligning to TRBD2. The CDR3 spans 16 residues. Germline V CDR1 and CDR2: SGDLS, YYNGEE. J was trimmed by 4 bases and V by 4 bases; bases with no gene match: 7. Filled out from reference TRBV9 and TRBJ2-3, the complete variable domain reads DSGVTQTPKHLITATGQRVTLRCSPRSGDLSVYWYQQSLDQGLQFLIQYYNGEERAKGNILERFSAQQFPDLHSELNLSSLELGDSALYFCASSPHLAGGPDTQYFGPGTRLTVL.

The rearrangement joins TRBV6-5 to TRBJ1-1; D may be TRBD1 (6 bases). Germline-derived CDR1 and CDR2 are MNHEY and SVGAGI. This CDR3 contains 15 residues. Trimming took off 2 bases at V and 8 bases at J, with 18 bases between the two ends. The CDR3 nucleotides read TGTGCCAGCAGTTACCCCCCGACAGGCCTGGTCGAAGCTTTCTTT. Its protein is CASSYPPTGLVEAFF.

The V gene is TRBV2, the J gene TRBJ1-2, with unresolved D. The CDR3 loop spans 12 amino acids. Trimming left V 8 bases short and J 8 bases short, with 15 bases between. The germline gives CDR1 SNHLY, CDR2 FYNNEI. CDR3 protein: CASRSEGAGYTF. The DNA for the CDR3 is TGTGCCAGCCGCAGCGAGGGCGCGGGCTACACCTTC.

This chain links TRBV18 with TRBJ1-1; no firm D call. The CDR3 is made up of 14 amino acids. Trimming removed 2 bases from V and 2 bases from J, with 9 bases in between. Germline V gives CDR1 KGHSH, CDR2 LQKENI. CDR3 sequence (DNA): TGTGCCAGCTCACCATGGGGAATAAACACTGAAGCTTTCTTT. It specifies CASSPWGINTEAFF.

The rearrangement uses TRBV27 and TRBJ2-7; D is unclear. CDR3 length equals 11 residues. CDR1 is MNHEY, CDR2 SMNVEV, per germline (reference sequence). V gave up 5 bases and J gave up 9 bases, with 11 bases separating them. The CDR3 loop is CASSRPQGQYV. CDR3 coding DNA: TGTGCCAGCAGTCGTCCCCAAGGGCAGTACGTC.

The table lists this clone with a few counts. The CDR3 loop is CASSLLQDIYEQYV. CDR3 sequence (DNA): TGTGCCAGCAGCTTGTTGCAGGACATCTACGAGCAGTACGTC. J is TRBJ2-7 and V is TRBV5-4, with D possibly matching TRBD1 (5 bases). Trimming stripped 1 base from V and 3 bases from J, with 11 bases between. The length of the CDR3 is 14 residues. Germline V gene lookup returns CDR1 SGHNT and CDR2 YYREEE (reference sequence).

The chain links TRBV5-1 to TRBJ2-3, with 12 bases aligning to TRBD2. Trimming at V came to 4 bases and at J to 4 bases, leaving 10 bases not matched to a gene. The CDR3 length is 17 residues. Germline V gives CDR1 SGHRS, CDR2 YFSETQ. The DNA of the CDR3 is TGCGCCAGCAGCGTATCGACTAGCGGGAGAGGCGCAGATACGCAGTATTTT. It codes for CASSVSTSGRGADTQYF.

The chain has TRBV10-3 and TRBJ1-1, with D possibly TRBD1 on 5 matching bases. V was pared by 5 bases and J by 11 bases, with 18 bases between. From germline, CDR1 is ENHRY and CDR2 SYGVKD. This CDR3 has 13 amino acids. CDR3 DNA: TGTGCCATCAGTCCCGGGGCGGGGTTCGATGCTTTCTTT. Translating gives CAISPGAGFDAFF.

This CDR3 is CASIPGHYSNQPQHF. The CDR3 DNA follows: TGTGCCAGCATCCCAGGGCACTATAGCAATCAGCCCCAGCATTTT. The rearrangement links TRBV6-5 to TRBJ1-5, with D tentatively TRBD1 (5 bases). The CDR3 runs 15 residues. CDR1 is MNHEY, CDR2 SVGAGI, per germline. The germline V and J ends were trimmed by 7 bases and 0 bases, with 13 bases remaining between them.

The J gene is TRBJ2-1, the V gene TRBV13; maybe TRBD1 (6 bases). Between the trimmed V and J ends, which lost 5 bases and 1 base, there was a span of 15 bases. The germline gives CDR1 PRHDT, CDR2 FYEKMQ (reference sequence). The CDR3 is 16 amino acids. CDR3 sequence: CASSPTPRGSYNEQFF. CDR3 bases: TGTGCCAGCAGCCCCACCCCCAGGGGTTCCTACAATGAGCAGTTCTTC. The entire variable domain, with the rest obtained from reference TRBV13 and TRBJ2-1, is as follows: AAGVIQSPRHLIKEKRETATLKCYPIPRHDTVYWYQQGPGQDPQFLISFYEKMQSDKGSIPDRFSAQQFSDYHSELNMSSLELGDSALYFCASSPTPRGSYNEQFFGPGTRLTVL.

The CDR3 spells CASSQDQGFTDTQYF. The CDR3 DNA is TGCGCCAGCAGCCAAGATCAGGGCTTCACAGATACGCAGTATTTT. This rearrangement joins TRBV4-3 to TRBJ2-3, with D maybe TRBD1 (5 bases). The CDR3 length is 15 residues. V shed 0 bases and J shed 2 bases, with 9 bases lying between them. Germline V gene lookup returns CDR1 LGHNA and CDR2 YSLEER.

The V call is TRBV11-2, the J call TRBJ2-5; no reliable D call. The germline V and J ends were trimmed by 0 bases and 8 bases, with 10 bases remaining between them. Germline V CDR1 and CDR2: SGHAT, FQNNGV. The CDR3 sequence is 13 residues long. The DNA for the CDR3 is TGTGCCAGCAGCTTAGAGACCCCGGCTACCCAGTACTTC. Translating gives CASSLETPATQYF.

V gene TRBV7-9 combines with J gene TRBJ2-7; D perhaps matches TRBD2 (6 bases). Trimming pared 4 bases from V and 2 bases from J, leaving 6 bases between. This CDR3 has 12 residues. The germline gives CDR1 SEHNR, CDR2 FQNEAQ (reference sequence). The CDR3 is CASSSGAYEQYV. DNA for the CDR3: TGTGCCAGCAGCTCGGGGGCCTACGAGCAGTACGTC.

As concerns this clone: The junction departs from the called germline gene at one end, perhaps through a read error. The chain joins TRBV7-2 to TRBJ1-1; D is undetermined. Germline loops: CDR1 SGHTA, CDR2 FQGNSA. The CDR3 extends over 14 amino acids. In nucleotides, the CDR3 is TGTGCCAGCAGCTTAGCGTGGACGAACGCTGAAGCTTTCTTT. Protein: CASSLAWTNAEAFF.

This chain links TRBV5-6 with TRBJ1-4; TRBD1 aligns across 11 bases. The CDR3 covers 17 residues. CDR1 and CDR2 from the germline V gene are SGHDT and YYEEEE. Unmatched junction bases numbered 6, after V lost 3 bases and J lost 2 bases. This CDR3 reads CASSSWTGGATNEKLFF. The CDR3 DNA follows: TGTGCCAGCAGCTCGTGGACAGGGGGCGCGACTAATGAAAAACTGTTTTTT.

The V and J genes are TRBV2 and TRBJ1-2; possibly TRBD1 for D (5 bases). The V end lost 1 base, the J end lost 3 bases, and 12 bases lay between the germline ends. In germline, CDR1 is SNHLY, CDR2 FYNNEI. The CDR3 covers 15 residues. The CDR3 region is CASSEGGPGYYGYTF. The DNA of the CDR3 is TGTGCCAGCAGTGAAGGGGGCCCCGGCTACTATGGCTACACCTTC. Full variable domain (missing parts from reference TRBV2 and TRBJ1-2): EPEVTQTPSHQVTQMGQEVILRCVPISNHLYFYWYRQILGQKVEFLVSFYNNEISEKSEIFDDQFSVERPDGSNFTLKIRSTKLEDSAMYFCASSEGGPGYYGYTFGSGTRLTVV.

The chain carries TRBV10-3 and TRBJ2-1; maybe TRBD2 (6 bases). V lost 2 bases and J 8 bases, leaving 16 bases between the germline ends. This CDR3 has 15 amino acids. Germline CDR1 reads ENHRY; CDR2 reads SYGVKD. CDR3 DNA: TGTGCCATCAGTGAGGTGGAGGCGGGGTCCGATGAGCAGTTCTTC. It encodes CAISEVEAGSDEQFF.

This chain connects TRBV2 to TRBJ2-1; 10 bases are a match to TRBD2. Per the germline V gene, CDR1 is SNHLY and CDR2 is FYNNEI. The V segment lost 8 bases and the J segment 0 bases; nucleotides outside the gene matches: 10. CDR3 size: 17 residues. CDR3 nucleotide sequence: TGTGCCAGCGCGGCTAGCGGGAGTCCCCCCTCCTACAATGAGCAGTTCTTC. It yields the protein CASAASGSPPSYNEQFF.

The chain joins TRBV7-9 to TRBJ1-2; D is possibly TRBD1 (5 bases). The V end was cut by 5 bases, the J end by 5 bases, with 18 bases between. The CDR3 is made up of 15 amino acids. From germline, CDR1 is SEHNR and CDR2 FQNEAQ (reference sequence). The CDR3 bases are TGTGCCAGCAGCCCCCGGGGCCCGGGGGGATATGGCTACACCTTC. Translating it yields CASSPRGPGGYGYTF.

The gene calls are TRBV7-2 and TRBJ2-2, with D maybe TRBD2 (5 bases). Trimming stripped 7 bases from V and 0 bases from J, with 9 bases between. In germline, CDR1 is SGHTA, CDR2 FQGNSA. The CDR3 is 14 residues long. As DNA, the CDR3 is TGTGCCAGCACTGGGAGCGCGAACACCGGGGAGCTGTTTTTT. Protein: CASTGSANTGELFF. Drawing the rest from reference TRBV7-2 and TRBJ2-2, the complete variable domain is GAGVSQSPSNKVTEKGKDVELRCDPISGHTALYWYRQSLGQGLEFLIYFQGNSAPDKSGLPSDRFSAERTGGSVSTLTIQRTQQEDSAVYLCASTGSANTGELFFGEGSRLTVL.

The rearrangement joins TRBV11-2 to TRBJ2-2; no firm D call. Germline assignment: CDR1 SGHAT and CDR2 FQNNGV. V was cut by 0 bases and J by 4 bases, with 3 bases left in between. The length of the CDR3 is 13 residues. The CDR3 sequence: CASSLEPTGELFF. The CDR3 region has the DNA TGTGCCAGCAGCTTAGAGCCCACCGGGGAGCTGTTTTTT.

The chain couples TRBV6-1 to TRBJ2-1; TRBD1 is a possible D gene (5 bases). This CDR3 comprises 16 residues. Germline CDR1 MNHNS, CDR2 SASEGT. The V gene lost 2 bases and the J gene lost 3 bases, with 14 bases spanning the gap. The CDR3 DNA reads TGTGCCAGCAGTGAAAGGGGCTCCAAAAGCTACAATGAGCAGTTCTTC. Protein sequence: CASSERGSKSYNEQFF.

CDR3 coding DNA: TGTGCCAGCAGTTTAACAGGAAGCAATCAGCCCCAGCATTTT. As protein: CASSLTGSNQPQHF. The gene calls are TRBV27 and TRBJ1-5, with D maybe TRBD1 (5 bases). V dropped 2 bases and J dropped 1 base, with 6 bases sitting between them. This CDR3 has 14 amino acids. The germline CDR1 and CDR2 sequences are MNHEY and SMNVEV (reference sequence).